These T cell receptor beta chains were read from a single sample in a study of T cells after yellow fever vaccination. A single record per CDR3 protein comes from TCRdb applying MiXCR to the 5' RACE reads. The sample has approximately 600,000 distinct CDR3 sequences, over 9% seen once. The sample consisted of PBMCs, taken on the day of the yellow fever booster vaccination. Receptor source: a man younger than 40 who received the YFV17D yellow fever vaccine. The CDR3 runs from the conserved cysteine through the conserved F or W. Each record gives: clone size, D gene, J gene, V gene, CDR3 protein, CDR3 DNA. D genes are given only for firm matches. Size is stated for part of the rows, as once, few or many counts, or as a class when the clone is expanded.

few NA TRBJ1-4 TRBV20-1 CSASPARLSEKLFF TGCAGTGCTAGCCCCGCGAGGTTAAGTGAAAAACTGTTTTTT
NA NA TRBJ2-6 TRBV7-2 CASEDNSGANVLTF TGTGCCAGCGAAGACAACTCTGGGGCCAACGTCCTGACTTTC
few TRBD2 TRBJ2-3 TRBV4-2 CASSNLAGEGWGSTDTQYF TGTGCCAGCAGCAACCTAGCGGGAGAGGGATGGGGGTCTACAGATACGCAGTATTTT
NA NA TRBJ1-6 TRBV20-1 CSARDSTRVDSPLHF TGCAGTGCTAGAGATTCGACCAGAGTTGATTCACCCCTCCACTTT
NA NA TRBJ1-2 TRBV20-1 CSARDRKGWNYGYTF TGCAGTGCTAGAGATCGGAAGGGGTGGAACTATGGCTACACCTTC
NA NA TRBJ2-7 TRBV5-5 CASTALGYEQYF TGTGCCAGCACCGCTCTGGGCTACGAGCAGTACTTC
NA NA TRBJ2-7 TRBV20-1 CSALWSEEQYF TGCAGTGCTCTGTGGTCAGAGGAGCAGTACTTC
NA NA TRBJ2-6 TRBV4-3 CASSQARGASGANVLTF TGCGCCAGCAGCCAAGCGCGGGGAGCCTCTGGGGCCAACGTCCTGACTTTC
few TRBD2 TRBJ2-7 TRBV20-1 CSAAAGTSGGDEQYF TGCAGTGCTGCGGCCGGGACTAGCGGAGGCGACGAGCAGTACTTC
few NA TRBJ2-1 TRBV5-1 CASSARNDEQFF TGCGCCAGCAGCGCGAGGAACGATGAGCAGTTCTTC
many NA TRBJ2-5 TRBV12-3/TRBV12-4 CASSLGRTQETQYF TGTGCCAGCAGTTTAGGCAGGACCCAAGAGACCCAGTACTTC
NA TRBD1 TRBJ2-7 TRBV5-4 CASQTAGTGESEQYF TGTGCCAGCCAGACAGCCGGGACAGGGGAAAGCGAGCAGTACTTC
NA NA TRBJ1-4 TRBV10-3 CAISETTNPGPREKLFF TGTGCCATCAGTGAGACGACAAATCCGGGCCCCCGGGAAAAACTGTTTTTT
NA TRBD2 TRBJ2-7 TRBV6-5 CASSYLRESYEQYF TGTGCCAGCAGTTACTTGCGGGAGTCGTACGAGCAGTACTTC
NA TRBD2 TRBJ2-1 TRBV24-1 CATSDPSEREGLSYNEQFF TGTGCCACCAGTGACCCCTCGGAGCGGGAGGGCCTGTCCTACAATGAGCAGTTCTTC
NA NA TRBJ2-7 TRBV12-3/TRBV12-4 CASSPTGPRSEQYF TGTGCCAGCAGTCCAACCGGGCCCCGGAGCGAGCAGTACTTC
NA NA TRBJ1-1 TRBV20-1 CSAQAGLNTEAFF TGCAGTGCTCAGGCAGGCCTGAACACTGAAGCTTTCTTT
few NA TRBJ2-3 TRBV4-3 CASSQPDTDTQYF TGCGCCAGCAGCCAACCCGACACAGATACGCAGTATTTT
NA TRBD1 TRBJ2-7 TRBV29-1 CSAVGQEEYEQYF TGCAGCGCGGTTGGACAGGAAGAATACGAGCAGTACTTC
NA NA TRBJ1-1 TRBV6-1 CASSPAEGNTEAFF TGTGCCAGCAGTCCTGCGGAGGGGAACACTGAAGCTTTCTTT
few NA TRBJ2-1 TRBV13 CARRASNRNEQFF TGTGCCAGGAGAGCTTCCAACCGGAATGAGCAGTTCTTC
NA NA TRBJ2-7 TRBV7-2 CASSLGLPPDF TGTGCCAGCAGCTTAGGTCTGCCCCCGGACTTC
many NA TRBJ2-5 TRBV24-1 CATSDLDSLGETQYF TGTGCCACCAGTGATTTGGACTCATTGGGGGAGACCCAGTACTTC
NA TRBD1 TRBJ2-7 TRBV11-1 CASSLEVVGTGGIHEQYF TGTGCCAGCAGCTTAGAGGTTGTGGGAACAGGGGGCATCCACGAGCAGTACTTC
few NA TRBJ2-7 TRBV20-1 CSARGLLGLTESYEQYF TGCAGTGCTAGAGGTCTATTGGGTCTGACGGAATCCTACGAGCAGTACTTC
NA NA TRBJ2-3 TRBV27 CASSLRGRTAGDTQYF TGTGCCAGCAGTTTAAGGGGTCGGACGGCTGGTGATACGCAGTATTTT
few NA TRBJ2-1 TRBV18 CASSQNGGSSYNEQFF TGTGCCAGCTCACAAAACGGGGGTAGCTCCTACAATGAGCAGTTCTTC
NA NA TRBJ2-7 TRBV6-1 CASMTGHRSYEQYF TGTGCCAGCATGACGGGACACCGCTCCTACGAGCAGTACTTC
NA TRBD2 TRBJ2-5 TRBV20-1 CSEGRREGLRETQYF TGCAGTGAGGGGCGGCGGGAGGGTTTGAGAGAGACCCAGTACTTC
few TRBD1 TRBJ2-7 TRBV29-1 CSVLTPGQATYEQYF TGCAGCGTTCTAACACCGGGACAGGCCACCTACGAGCAGTACTTC
NA NA TRBJ2-3 TRBV20-1 CSARVSTTDTQYF TGCAGTGCTAGAGTTTCGACCACAGATACGCAGTATTTT
few TRBD1 TRBJ2-1 TRBV5-6 CASSFTLQGGSYNEQFF TGTGCCAGCAGCTTTACGCTACAGGGGGGCTCCTACAATGAGCAGTTCTTC
few NA TRBJ2-1 TRBV20-1 CSAVNDNYNEQFF TGCAGTGCGGTTAACGATAACTACAATGAGCAGTTCTTC
NA TRBD2 TRBJ2-7 TRBV7-2 CASSLLGLAGAHEQYF TGTGCCAGCAGCTTATTAGGACTAGCGGGAGCCCACGAGCAGTACTTC
NA NA TRBJ1-1 TRBV9 CASSVDRGSTEAFF TGTGCCAGCAGCGTAGACCGGGGTTCCACTGAAGCTTTCTTT
NA TRBD2 TRBJ2-1 TRBV25-1 CASSELGTSGNNEQFF TGTGCCAGCAGTGAATTGGGGACTAGCGGGAATAATGAGCAGTTCTTC
NA TRBD2 TRBJ2-1 TRBV6-1 CASSVTSDFNEQFF TGTGCCAGCAGTGTGACTAGCGACTTCAATGAGCAGTTCTTC
NA NA TRBJ2-1 TRBV6-2/TRBV6-3 CASSSWRWEQFF TGTGCCAGCAGTTCATGGCGTTGGGAGCAGTTCTTC
NA NA TRBJ2-7 TRBV9 CASSTQDNRVGYEQYF TGTGCCAGCAGCACCCAAGACAACCGGGTTGGCTACGAGCAGTACTTC
few NA TRBJ1-6 TRBV7-8 CASSFNQNSPLHF TGTGCCAGCAGCTTTAATCAGAATTCACCCCTCCACTTT
few TRBD2 TRBJ2-5 TRBV20-1 CSARDPELAAEGAQYF TGCAGTGCTAGAGACCCCGAACTAGCGGCTGAAGGGGCCCAGTACTTC
few NA TRBJ2-7 TRBV20-1 CSSLGTNQYF TGCAGTTCCCTGGGGACAAATCAGTACTTC
NA TRBD2 TRBJ2-1 TRBV10-3 CAISLTSSGIGNEQFF TGTGCCATCAGTTTGACCTCTAGCGGGATAGGCAATGAGCAGTTCTTC
NA NA TRBJ1-5 TRBV28 CASFSNQPQHF TGTGCCAGCTTCAGTAATCAGCCCCAGCATTTT
many TRBD2 TRBJ2-1 TRBV28 CASSPWTSGSPTYEQFF TGTGCCAGCAGTCCATGGACTAGCGGGAGCCCCACCTATGAGCAGTTCTTC
NA NA TRBJ2-7 TRBV10-3 CAISERDDSYEQYF TGTGCCATCAGTGAGCGGGACGACTCCTACGAGCAGTACTTC
NA TRBD1 TRBJ2-3 TRBV15 CATSSGTGVGASDTQYF TGTGCCACCAGCAGTGGGACAGGGGTGGGTGCCTCAGATACGCAGTATTTT
NA TRBD1 TRBJ2-1 TRBV20-1 CSARGGGTGGPSRQFF TGCAGTGCTAGAGGTGGCGGGACAGGGGGCCCCTCCAGGCAGTTCTTC
few NA TRBJ1-1 TRBV10-3 CAISARENTEAFF TGTGCCATCAGTGCGAGAGAGAACACTGAAGCTTTCTTT